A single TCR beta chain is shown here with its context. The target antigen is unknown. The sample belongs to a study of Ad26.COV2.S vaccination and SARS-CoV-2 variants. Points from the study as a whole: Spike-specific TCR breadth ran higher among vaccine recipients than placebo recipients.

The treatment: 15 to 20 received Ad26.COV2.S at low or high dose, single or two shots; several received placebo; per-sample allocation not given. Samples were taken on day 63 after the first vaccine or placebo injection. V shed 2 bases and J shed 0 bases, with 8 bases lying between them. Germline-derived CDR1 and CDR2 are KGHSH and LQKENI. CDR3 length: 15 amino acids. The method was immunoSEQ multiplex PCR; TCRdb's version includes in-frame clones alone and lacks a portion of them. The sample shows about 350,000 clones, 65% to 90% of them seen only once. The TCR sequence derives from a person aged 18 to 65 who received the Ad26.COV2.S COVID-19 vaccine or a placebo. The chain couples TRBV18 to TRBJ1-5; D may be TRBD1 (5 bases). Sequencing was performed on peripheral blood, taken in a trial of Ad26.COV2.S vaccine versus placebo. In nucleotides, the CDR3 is TGTGCCAGCTCACCAGGGGCTTATAGCAATCAGCCCCAGCATTTT. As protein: CASSPGAYSNQPQHF.